This T cell receptor beta chain was sequenced in a study of low-dose radiotherapy and immunotherapy resistance in tumors (dated by TCRdb to the early 2020s). About the study as a whole: Cohort 1 received 0.5 Gy per fraction every 2 weeks, with a prescribed total PTV dose of 6.5 Gy. No randomization into treatment groups was done for the people taking part in the trial. Aspirin 300 mg was taken orally once daily by patients for four cycles, starting on cycle 1 day 1. Nivolumab and ipilimumab were both given intravenously, with nivolumab at a 240 mg flat dose every two weeks and ipilimumab at 1 mg/kg every six weeks. The translational analysis covered eight patients: three from the first dose cohort and the first five from the second dose cohort. For Cohort 2, the dose was 1 Gy per fraction given every two weeks, adding up to 13 Gy in total across 26 weeks. Cyclophosphamide 200 mg/m2 was given intravenously every two weeks, one day before each radiation and immunotherapy administration.

The table lists this clonotype with many counts. Its antigen is unknown. One base away there is no much larger clone; base qualities are not given. The CDR3 spans 15 residues, from the cysteine through the phenylalanine. Of the read, only the CDR3 DNA is kept; its 45 bases are in frame from base 1. CDR1 and CDR2 are read off the germline V gene as SGHTA and FQGNSA. Between the V and J ends, shortened by 5 bases and 0 bases respectively, the junction contains 11 bases. Explained via the paper, the time point label denotes: after trial treatment. The label giving this sample's treatment or condition can be read as: LDRT plus nivolumab, ipilimumab, low-dose cyclophosphamide and aspirin (RACIN trial). Donors were enrolled in RACIN, a single-arm phase I dose-escalation trial in which nivolumab, ipilimumab, aspirin, low-dose cyclophosphamide and low-dose radiotherapy were combined. Patients with advanced, TIL-negative solid tumors were considered eligible.

Sequenced on an Illumina HiSeq 2500. To make first-strand cDNA, Superscript III was used along with a set of TRAV- and TRBV-specific primers so that both the TCRalpha and TCRbeta chains were covered. TCRs were amplified for 20 to 25 PCR cycles with Phusion, using a constant-region primer paired with the adapter attached to the V primers. The MessageAmp II aRNA Amplification Kit was used to amplify the isolated mRNA, with in vitro transcription run for less than 20 hours at 37 degrees C. The Dynabeads mRNA DIRECT Purification Kit was used to isolate mRNA for TCR sequencing. Indexed Illumina adapters were added in a second Phusion PCR of 20 to 25 cycles, and the PCR products were purified with AMPure XP beads. The authors processed their data as follows. Using custom Perl scripts, TCR sequences that encoded the same protein were pooled, out-of-frame sequences were dropped, and the abundance of each clonotype was calculated. Any TCR sequence supported by only a single read was excluded from analysis. Shannon entropy, Gini index, clonality, richness, and the frequency of TCRs shared between repertoires were included as repertoire metrics. The public reads were reanalyzed by TCRdb: fastp trimming at Q25, MiXCR alignment, in-frame beta chains only. Duplicate CDR3 protein sequences are folded into a single record with the most common DNA and genes. These V and J calls are TCRdb output, not the study's own analysis. The sample data list some 100,000 distinct CDR3 sequences, and 20% to 25% of these were observed just once. 10% to 15% of the sample lies in the top ten.

The source was PBMCs, collected after low-dose radiotherapy plus immunotherapy. This chain is built from TRBV7-2 and TRBJ2-1; the D segment could be TRBD1, given 5 matching bases. The receptor was isolated from a female donor with ovarian cancer. The DNA reads TGTGCCAGCAGCCAAACAGGAGTCTCCTACAATGAGCAGTTCTTC. Its translation is CASSQTGVSYNEQFF.